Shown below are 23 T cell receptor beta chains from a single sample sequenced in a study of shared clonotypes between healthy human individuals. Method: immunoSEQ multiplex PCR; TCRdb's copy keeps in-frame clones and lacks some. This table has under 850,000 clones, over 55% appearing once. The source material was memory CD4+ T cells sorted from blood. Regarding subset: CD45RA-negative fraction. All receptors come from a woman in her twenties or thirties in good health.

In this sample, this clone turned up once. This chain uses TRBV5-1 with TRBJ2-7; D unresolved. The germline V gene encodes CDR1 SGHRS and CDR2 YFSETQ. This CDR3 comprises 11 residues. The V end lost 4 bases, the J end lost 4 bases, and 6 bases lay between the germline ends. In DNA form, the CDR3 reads TGCGCCAGCAGCGCGACGTACGAGCAGTACTTC. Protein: CASSATYEQYF.

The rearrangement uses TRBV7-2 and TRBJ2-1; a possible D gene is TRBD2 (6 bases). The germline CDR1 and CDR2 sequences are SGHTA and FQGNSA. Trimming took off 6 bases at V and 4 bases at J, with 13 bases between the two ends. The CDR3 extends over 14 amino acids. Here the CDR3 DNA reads TGTGCCAGCAGGGGGACGGACTATTACAATGAGCAGTTCTTC. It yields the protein CASRGTDYYNEQFF.

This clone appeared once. The CDR3 DNA sequence: TGTGCCAGCAAGACCGGGACAGCAGGCGGTGAGACCCAGTACTTC. Its protein is CASKTGTAGGETQYF. This chain joins TRBV28 and TRBJ2-5; 7 bases agree with TRBD1. The junction had 13 bases not matched to a gene; V was cut back by 7 bases and J by 5 bases. The CDR3 loop spans 15 amino acids. Per germline, CDR1 MDHEN and CDR2 SYDVKM.

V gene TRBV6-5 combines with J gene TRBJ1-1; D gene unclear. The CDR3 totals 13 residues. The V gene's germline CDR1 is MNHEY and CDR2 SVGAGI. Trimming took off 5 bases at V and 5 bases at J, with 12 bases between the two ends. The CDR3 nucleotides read TGTGCCAGCAGTCGCCAGGAGCGAACTGAAGCTTTCTTT. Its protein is CASSRQERTEAFF.

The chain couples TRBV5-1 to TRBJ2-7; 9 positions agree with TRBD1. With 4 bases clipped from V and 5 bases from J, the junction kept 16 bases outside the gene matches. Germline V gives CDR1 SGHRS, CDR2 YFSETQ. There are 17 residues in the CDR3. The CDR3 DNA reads TGCGCCAGCAGCCTCCGGGACAGGGCCCAAGGACTAAACGAGCAGTACTTC. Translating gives CASSLRDRAQGLNEQYF.

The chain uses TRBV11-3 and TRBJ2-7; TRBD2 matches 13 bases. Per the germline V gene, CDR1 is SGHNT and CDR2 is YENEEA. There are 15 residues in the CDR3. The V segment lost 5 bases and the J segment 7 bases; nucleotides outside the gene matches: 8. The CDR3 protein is CASSQGLAGAREQYF. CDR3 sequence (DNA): TGTGCCAGCAGCCAAGGACTAGCGGGAGCGAGGGAGCAGTACTTC.

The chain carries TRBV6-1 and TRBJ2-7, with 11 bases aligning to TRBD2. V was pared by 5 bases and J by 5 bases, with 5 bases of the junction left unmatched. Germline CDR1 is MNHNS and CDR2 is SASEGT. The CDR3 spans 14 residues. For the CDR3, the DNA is TGTGCCAGCAGTCAACTAGCGGGAGCAAACGAGCAGTACTTC. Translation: CASSQLAGANEQYF.

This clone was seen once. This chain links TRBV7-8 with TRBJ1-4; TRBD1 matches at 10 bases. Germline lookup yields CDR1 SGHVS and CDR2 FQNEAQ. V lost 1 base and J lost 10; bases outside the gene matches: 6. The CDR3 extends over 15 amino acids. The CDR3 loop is CASSLEGTGEGKLFF. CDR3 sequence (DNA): TGTGCCAGCAGCTTAGAGGGGACAGGGGAAGGAAAACTGTTTTTT.

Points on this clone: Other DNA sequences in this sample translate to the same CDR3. The chain's CDR3 is CASSLGTGGDTQYF. The CDR3 DNA sequence: TGCGCCAGCAGCCTTGGGACAGGGGGAGATACGCAGTATTTT. The V call is TRBV5-1, the J call TRBJ2-3; TRBD1 aligns across 11 bases. This CDR3 region has 14 residues. The germline V gene has CDR1 SGHRS and CDR2 YFSETQ. V lost 4 bases to trimming and J lost 5 bases; unmatched junction nucleotides: 3.

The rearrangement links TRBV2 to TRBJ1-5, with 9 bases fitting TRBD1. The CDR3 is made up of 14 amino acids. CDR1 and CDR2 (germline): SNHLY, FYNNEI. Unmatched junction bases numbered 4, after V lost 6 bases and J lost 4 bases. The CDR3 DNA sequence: TGTGCCAGCAGCCCGACAGGGGGTAATCAGCCCCAGCATTTT. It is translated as CASSPTGGNQPQHF.

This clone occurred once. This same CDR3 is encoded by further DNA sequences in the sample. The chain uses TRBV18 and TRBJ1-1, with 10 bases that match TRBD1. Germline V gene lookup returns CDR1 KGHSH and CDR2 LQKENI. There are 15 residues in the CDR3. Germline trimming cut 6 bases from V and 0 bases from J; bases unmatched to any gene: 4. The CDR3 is CASSPGQGMNTEAFF. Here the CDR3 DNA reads TGTGCCAGCTCCCCGGGACAGGGGATGAACACTGAAGCTTTCTTT.

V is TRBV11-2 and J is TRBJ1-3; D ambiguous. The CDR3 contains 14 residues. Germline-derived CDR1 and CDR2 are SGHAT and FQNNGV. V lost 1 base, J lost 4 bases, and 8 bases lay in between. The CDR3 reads CASSLGPGGNTIYF. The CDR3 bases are TGTGCCAGCAGCTTAGGACCGGGGGGAAACACCATATATTTT.

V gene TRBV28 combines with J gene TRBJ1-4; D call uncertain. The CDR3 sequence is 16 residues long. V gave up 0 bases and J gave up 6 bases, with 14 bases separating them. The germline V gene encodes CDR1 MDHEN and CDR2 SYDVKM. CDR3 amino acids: CASSLWARSGDEKLFF. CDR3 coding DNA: TGTGCCAGCAGTTTATGGGCCCGAAGCGGTGATGAAAAACTGTTTTTT.

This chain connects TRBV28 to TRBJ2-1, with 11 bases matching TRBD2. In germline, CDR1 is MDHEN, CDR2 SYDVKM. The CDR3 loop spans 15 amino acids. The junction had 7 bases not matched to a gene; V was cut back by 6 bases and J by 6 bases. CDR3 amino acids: CASRMYTSGSNEQFF. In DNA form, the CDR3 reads TGTGCCAGCAGAATGTACACTAGCGGGAGCAATGAGCAGTTCTTC.

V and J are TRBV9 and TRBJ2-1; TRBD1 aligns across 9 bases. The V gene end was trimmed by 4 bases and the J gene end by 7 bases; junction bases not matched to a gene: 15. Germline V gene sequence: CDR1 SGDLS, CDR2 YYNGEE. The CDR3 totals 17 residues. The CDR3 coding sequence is TGTGCCAGCAGCCCGCGAGGGGGACAGGGAAAAGCAAATGAGCAGTTCTTC. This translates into CASSPRGGQGKANEQFF.

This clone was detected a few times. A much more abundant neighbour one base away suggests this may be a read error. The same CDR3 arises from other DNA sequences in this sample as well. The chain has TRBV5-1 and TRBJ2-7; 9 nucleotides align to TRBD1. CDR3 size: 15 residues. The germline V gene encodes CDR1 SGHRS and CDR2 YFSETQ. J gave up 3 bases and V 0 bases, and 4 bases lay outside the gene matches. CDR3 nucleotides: TGCGCCAGCAGCTTGGGGGACAGGGACCTCTACGAGCAGTACTTC. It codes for CASSLGDRDLYEQYF.

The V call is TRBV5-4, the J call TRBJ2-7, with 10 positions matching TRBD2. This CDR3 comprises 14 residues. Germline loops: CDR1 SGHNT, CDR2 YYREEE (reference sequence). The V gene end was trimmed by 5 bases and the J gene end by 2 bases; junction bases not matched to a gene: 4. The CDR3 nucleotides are TGTGCCAGCAGTCGGACTAGCGGCACCTACGAGCAGTACTTC. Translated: CASSRTSGTYEQYF.

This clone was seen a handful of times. The CDR3 region has the DNA TGTGCCAGCAGCTTAGCGCTAGCGGGGGACACAGATACGCAGTATTTT. Protein sequence: CASSLALAGDTDTQYF. The rearrangement uses TRBV7-2 and TRBJ2-3; the match to TRBD2 covers 10 bases. CDR1 and CDR2 (germline): SGHTA, FQGNSA. V lost 0 bases, J lost 2 bases, and 2 bases stayed unmatched. This CDR3 has 16 amino acids.

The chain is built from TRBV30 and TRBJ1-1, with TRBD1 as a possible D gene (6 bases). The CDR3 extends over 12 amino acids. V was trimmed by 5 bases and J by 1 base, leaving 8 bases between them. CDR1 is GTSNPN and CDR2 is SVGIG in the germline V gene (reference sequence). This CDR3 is CAWGQQNTEAFF. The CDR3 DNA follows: TGTGCCTGGGGACAGCAGAACACTGAAGCTTTCTTT.

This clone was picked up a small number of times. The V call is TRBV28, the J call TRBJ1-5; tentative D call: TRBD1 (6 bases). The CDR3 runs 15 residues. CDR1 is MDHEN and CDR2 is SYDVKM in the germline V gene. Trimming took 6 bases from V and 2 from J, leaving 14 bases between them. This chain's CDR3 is CASSSNRVGNQPQHF. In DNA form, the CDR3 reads TGTGCCAGCAGCAGTAACAGGGTAGGCAATCAGCCCCAGCATTTT.

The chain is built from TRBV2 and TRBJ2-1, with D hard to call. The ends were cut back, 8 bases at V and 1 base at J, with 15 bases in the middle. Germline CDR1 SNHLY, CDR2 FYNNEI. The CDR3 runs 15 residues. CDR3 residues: CASGKLGSSYNEQFF. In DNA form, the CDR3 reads TGTGCCAGCGGAAAGTTGGGTTCATCCTACAATGAGCAGTTCTTC.

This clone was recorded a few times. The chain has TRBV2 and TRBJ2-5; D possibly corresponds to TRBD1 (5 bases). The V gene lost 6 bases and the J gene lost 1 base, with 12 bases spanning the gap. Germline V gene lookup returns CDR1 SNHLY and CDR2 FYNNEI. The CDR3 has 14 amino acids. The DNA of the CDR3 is TGTGCCAGCAGCTTCCAGGGCTTCCAAGAGACCCAGTACTTC. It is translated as CASSFQGFQETQYF.

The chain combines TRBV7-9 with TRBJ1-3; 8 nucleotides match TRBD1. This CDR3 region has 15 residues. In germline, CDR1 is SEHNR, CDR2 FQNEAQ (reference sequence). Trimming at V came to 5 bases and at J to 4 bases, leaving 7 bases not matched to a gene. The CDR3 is CASSHGQGVGNTIYF. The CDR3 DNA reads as TGTGCCAGCAGCCACGGACAGGGAGTGGGAAACACCATATATTTT.